This T cell receptor beta chain was recorded in a study of OX40 agonist ivuxolimab in advanced cancers. Study background: Dose-escalation patients had hepatocellular carcinoma, melanoma, renal cell or head and neck cancer. Whole-study results and caveats: Circulating CD4+ and CD8+ T cells showed clonal expansion by week 6 at 0.1 to 3.0 mg/kg.

Patients were ruled out by autoimmune disease history or systemic immunosuppression. Comment on this clone: Its antigen is not identified.

Clones were read by immunoSEQ multiplex PCR, and TCRdb kept only the in-frame ones, dropping some. The data hold over 20,000 clones, with approximately 80% observed a single time. CDR1 is LNHDA and CDR2 is SQIVND in the germline V gene (reference sequence). V shed 9 bases and J shed 2 bases, with 19 bases lying between them. The CDR3 loop spans 15 amino acids. The chain couples TRBV19 to TRBJ2-5, with D unclear. This clonotype originated in an adult with an advanced solid tumor such as melanoma, head and neck, liver or kidney cancer. The input for sequencing was CD4+ or CD8+ T cells sorted from blood, taken in a trial of the OX40 agonist ivuxolimab. The CDR3: CASSNSLRLQETQYF. The CDR3 nucleotides are TGTGCCAGCAGCAACAGCCTACGTCTACAAGAGACCCAGTACTTC.